The present T cell receptor beta chain was sequenced within a study of T cells in Graves' hyperthyroidism and ophthalmopathy. RNA transcripts served as the template for amplifying TCR beta CDR3 regions. RT-PCR in the first round (using the HTBI primer set) targeted the TCR CDR3. One entry per CDR3 protein results from TCRdb running MiXCR on the multiplex PCR reads. The table includes over 550,000 distinct CDR3 sequences, about a sixth detected once. The TCR comes from a woman aged 18-35 years with Graves' hyperthyroidism. Sequences were obtained from blood.

Written as DNA, the CDR3 is TGTGCCAGTAGCCCGAGAGTGGGCAGCCTAGCCAAAAACATTCAGTACTTC. Protein: CASSPRVGSLAKNIQYF. The rearrangement uses TRBV19 and TRBJ2-4; D gene uncertain. Germline V lookup: CDR1 LNHDA, CDR2 SQIVND (reference sequence). The CDR3 covers 17 residues. The V gene lost 6 bases and the J gene lost 0 bases, with 18 bases spanning the gap.